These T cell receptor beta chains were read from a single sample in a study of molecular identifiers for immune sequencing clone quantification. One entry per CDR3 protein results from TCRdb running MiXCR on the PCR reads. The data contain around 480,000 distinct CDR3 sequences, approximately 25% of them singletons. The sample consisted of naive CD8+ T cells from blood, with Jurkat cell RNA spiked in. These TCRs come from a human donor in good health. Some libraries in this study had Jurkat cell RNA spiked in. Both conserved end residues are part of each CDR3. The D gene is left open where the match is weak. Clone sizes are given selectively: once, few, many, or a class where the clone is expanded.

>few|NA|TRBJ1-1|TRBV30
CAWSGQGSTEAFF
TGTGCCTGGAGTGGGCAGGGGAGTACTGAAGCTTTCTTT
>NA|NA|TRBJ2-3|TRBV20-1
CGARSGSSDTQYF
TGCGGTGCTAGAAGTGGGAGTTCAGATACGCAGTATTTT
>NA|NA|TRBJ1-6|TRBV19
CASSPAAGRYSPLHF
TGTGCCAGTAGCCCTGCGGCAGGGAGATACTCACCCCTCCACTTT
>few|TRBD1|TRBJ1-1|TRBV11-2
CASKSGGGLPEAFF
TGTGCCAGCAAATCAGGGGGGGGACTCCCTGAAGCTTTCTTT
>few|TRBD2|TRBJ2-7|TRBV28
CASSVGAGGLDEQYF
TGTGCCAGCAGTGTTGGGGCGGGAGGGCTCGACGAGCAGTACTTC
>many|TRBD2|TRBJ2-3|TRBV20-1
CSARETSGLADTQYF
TGCAGTGCTAGAGAGACTAGCGGGCTTGCAGATACGCAGTATTTT
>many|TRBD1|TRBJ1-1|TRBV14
CASSQTGDWTEAFF
TGTGCCAGCAGCCAAACAGGGGACTGGACTGAAGCTTTCTTT
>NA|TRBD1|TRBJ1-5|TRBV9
CASSVGGTEGQPQHF
TGTGCCAGCAGCGTAGGGGGGACAGAAGGTCAGCCCCAGCATTTT
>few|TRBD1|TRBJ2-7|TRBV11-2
CASSLRDRGSLSSYEQYF
TGTGCCAGCAGCTTAAGGGACAGGGGCTCGTTGTCGTCCTACGAGCAGTACTTC
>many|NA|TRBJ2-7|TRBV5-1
CASSLAPSSYEQYF
TGCGCCAGCAGCTTGGCACCTAGCTCCTACGAGCAGTACTTC
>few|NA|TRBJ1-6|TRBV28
CASSVGRYNSPLHF
TGTGCCAGCAGCGTCGGACGGTATAATTCACCCCTCCACTTT
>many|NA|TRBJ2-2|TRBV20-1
CSARLDNTGELFF
TGCAGTGCTAGGTTGGACAACACCGGGGAGCTGTTTTTT
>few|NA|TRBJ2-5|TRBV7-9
CASSPRIPETQYF
TGTGCCAGCAGCCCCCGTATCCCAGAGACCCAGTACTTC
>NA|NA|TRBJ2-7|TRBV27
CASSPGDFYEQYF
TGTGCCAGCAGTCCAGGGGACTTCTACGAGCAGTACTTC
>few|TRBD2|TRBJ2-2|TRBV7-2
CASSLSLAGGPNTGELFF
TGTGCCAGCAGCTTGTCCCTAGCGGGGGGGCCGAACACCGGGGAGCTGTTTTTT
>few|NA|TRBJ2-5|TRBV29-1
CSVEDGTRRIETQYF
TGCAGCGTTGAAGATGGGACTCGAAGAATTGAGACCCAGTACTTC
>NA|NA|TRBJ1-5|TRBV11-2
CASSYDGSNQPQHF
TGTGCCAGCAGCTACGACGGTAGCAATCAGCCCCAGCATTTT
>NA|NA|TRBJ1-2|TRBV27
CASSLSDAHIAGYAF
TGTGCCAGCAGTTTATCCGACGCCCATATAGCTGGCTACGCCTTC
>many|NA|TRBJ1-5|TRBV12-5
CASGLVFGQPQHF
TGTGCTAGTGGTTTGGTGTTCGGTCAGCCCCAGCATTTT
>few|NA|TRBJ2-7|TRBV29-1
CSVGYLAPGTYVQYF
TGCAGCGTAGGATATCTCGCCCCCGGAACCTATGTGCAGTACTTC
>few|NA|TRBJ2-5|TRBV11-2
CASSPLPTETQYF
TGTGCCAGCAGCCCCCTCCCCACGGAGACCCAGTACTTC
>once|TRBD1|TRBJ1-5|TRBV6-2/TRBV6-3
CASSLDRVNQPQHF
TGTGCCAGCAGTTTGGACAGGGTCAATCAGCCCCAGCATTTT
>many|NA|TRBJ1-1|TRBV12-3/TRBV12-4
CASIGNTEAFF
TGTGCCAGCATCGGGAACACTGAAGCTTTCTTT
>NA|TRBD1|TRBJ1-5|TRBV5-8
CASGAGGSNQPQHF
TGTGCCAGCGGCGCAGGGGGAAGCAATCAGCCCCAGCATTTT
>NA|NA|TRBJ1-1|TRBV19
CASSIAPLNTEAFF
TGTGCCAGTAGTATTGCCCCTCTCAACACTGAAGCTTTCTTT
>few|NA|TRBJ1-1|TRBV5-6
CASRDWTVYTEAFF
TGTGCCAGCAGGGATTGGACGGTCTACACTGAAGCTTTCTTT
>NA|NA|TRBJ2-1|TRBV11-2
CASSFLVDYNEQFF
TGTGCCAGCAGCTTTTTAGTGGACTACAATGAGCAGTTCTTC
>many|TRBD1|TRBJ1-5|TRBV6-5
CASSFSGTAYQPQHF
TGTGCCAGCAGTTTCTCCGGGACAGCCTATCAGCCCCAGCATTTT
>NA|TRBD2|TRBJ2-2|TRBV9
CASSPTGLAATGELFF
TGTGCCAGCAGCCCGACGGGACTAGCGGCCACCGGGGAGCTGTTTTTT
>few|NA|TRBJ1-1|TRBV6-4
CASKDTMNTEAFF
TGTGCCAGCAAGGATACTATGAACACTGAAGCTTTCTTT
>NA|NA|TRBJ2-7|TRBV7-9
CASSYPSDYEQYF
TGTGCCAGCAGCTACCCGTCGGACTACGAGCAGTACTTC
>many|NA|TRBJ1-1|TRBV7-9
CASSWGENTEAFF
TGTGCCAGCAGCTGGGGGGAGAACACTGAAGCTTTCTTT
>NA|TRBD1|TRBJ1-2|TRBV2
CASREGQGHYGYTF
TGTGCCAGCAGGGAAGGACAGGGGCACTATGGCTACACCTTC
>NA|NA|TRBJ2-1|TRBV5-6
CASSPQGYEQFF
TGTGCCAGCAGCCCACAGGGATATGAGCAGTTCTTC
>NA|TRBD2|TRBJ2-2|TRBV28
CASSPNRRLAENTGELFF
TGTGCCAGCAGTCCGAATCGTCGACTAGCGGAGAACACCGGGGAGCTGTTTTTT
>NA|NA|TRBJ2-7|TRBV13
CASSMDRGRGDEQYF
TGTGCCAGCAGTATGGATCGGGGAAGGGGCGACGAGCAGTACTTC
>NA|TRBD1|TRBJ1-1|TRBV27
CASSTLQGRMNTEAFF
TGTGCCAGCAGTACTCTACAGGGGCGTATGAACACTGAAGCTTTCTTT
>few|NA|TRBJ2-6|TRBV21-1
CASGRKGQSSGANVLTF
TGTGCCAGCGGGAGGAAAGGGCAAAGCTCTGGGGCCAACGTCCTGACTTTC
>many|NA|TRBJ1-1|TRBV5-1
CASSLADRNTEAFF
TGCGCCAGCAGCTTGGCAGATCGGAACACTGAAGCTTTCTTT
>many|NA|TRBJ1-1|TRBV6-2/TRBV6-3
CASSYSIIGSYRHTEAFF
TGTGCCAGCAGTTACTCGATAATTGGCAGTTACCGGCACACTGAAGCTTTCTTT
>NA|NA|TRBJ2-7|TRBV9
CASSVVGNSYEQYF
TGTGCCAGCAGCGTAGTCGGGAACTCCTACGAGCAGTACTTC
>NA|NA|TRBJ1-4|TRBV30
CAWSVPEFDEKLFF
TGTGCCTGGAGTGTACCCGAGTTCGACGAAAAACTGTTTTTT
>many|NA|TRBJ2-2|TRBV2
CASSEARLNTGELFF
TGTGCCAGCAGTGAAGCGAGGCTCAACACCGGGGAGCTGTTTTTT
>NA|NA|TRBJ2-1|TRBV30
CVWSISSYNEQFF
TGTGTTTGGAGTATCAGCTCCTACAATGAGCAGTTCTTC
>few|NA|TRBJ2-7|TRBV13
CASRQLGGEQYF
TGTGCCAGCAGACAACTCGGAGGCGAGCAGTACTTC
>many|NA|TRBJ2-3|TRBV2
CANNAELTDTQYF
TGTGCCAACAACGCGGAGCTGACAGATACGCAGTATTTT